This T cell receptor beta chain was sequenced for a study of cytomegalovirus exposure and HLA in healthy donors. General study findings and limits: In a later analysis, TCR association rates varied by HLA locus: DRB1 most, HLA-C fewest.

The V and J ends lost 6 bases and 6 bases respectively, with 18 bases between them. The germline V gene encodes CDR1 SNHLY and CDR2 FYNNEI. CDR3 length: 15 amino acids. The PCR had 60 Vbeta and 13 Jbeta primers. Assay: immunoSEQ multiplex PCR; the TCRdb copy retains only in-frame clones and omits some. The sample lists about 98,000 clones, approximately 72% occurring once. Despite likely unrecorded immune exposures, the donors were nominally healthy at the time of sampling. This clone has a handful of counts. The antigen is not known. The chain employs TRBV2 and TRBJ2-1; TRBD2 is a possible D gene (6 bases). The sample consisted of PBMCs. This TCR came from a man between 18 and 35 years old in good health and CMV-seropositive. Here the CDR3 DNA reads TGTGCCAGCAGCTCACTCGGGACTGGGGGCAATGAGCAGTTCTTC. Residues: CASSSLGTGGNEQFF.